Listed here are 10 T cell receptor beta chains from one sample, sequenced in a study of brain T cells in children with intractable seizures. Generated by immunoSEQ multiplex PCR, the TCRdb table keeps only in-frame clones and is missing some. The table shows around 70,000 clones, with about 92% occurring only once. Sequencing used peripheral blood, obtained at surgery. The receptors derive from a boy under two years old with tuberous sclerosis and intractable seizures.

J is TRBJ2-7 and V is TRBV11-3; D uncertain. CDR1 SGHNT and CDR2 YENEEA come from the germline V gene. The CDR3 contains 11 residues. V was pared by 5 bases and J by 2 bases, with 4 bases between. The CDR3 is CASSLPYEQYF. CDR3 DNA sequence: TGTGCCAGCAGCCTACCCTACGAGCAGTACTTC.

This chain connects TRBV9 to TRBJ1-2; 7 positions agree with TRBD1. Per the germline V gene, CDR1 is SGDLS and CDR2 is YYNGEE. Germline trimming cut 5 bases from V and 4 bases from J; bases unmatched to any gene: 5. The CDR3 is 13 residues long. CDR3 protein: CASSPQGSYGYTF. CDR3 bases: TGTGCCAGCAGTCCACAGGGGAGCTATGGCTACACCTTC.

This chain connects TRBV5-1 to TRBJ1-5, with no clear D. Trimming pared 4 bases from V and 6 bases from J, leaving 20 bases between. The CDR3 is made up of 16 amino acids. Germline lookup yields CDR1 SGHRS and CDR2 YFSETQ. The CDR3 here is CASSPPNPREGQPQHF. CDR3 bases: TGCGCCAGCAGCCCCCCGAATCCTAGGGAGGGTCAGCCCCAGCATTTT. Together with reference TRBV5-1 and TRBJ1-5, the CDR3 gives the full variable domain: KAGVTQTPRYLIKTRGQQVTLSCSPISGHRSVSWYQQTPGQGLQFLFEYFSETQRNKGNFPGRFSGRQFSNSRSEMNVSTLELGDSALYLCASSPPNPREGQPQHFGDGTRLSIL.

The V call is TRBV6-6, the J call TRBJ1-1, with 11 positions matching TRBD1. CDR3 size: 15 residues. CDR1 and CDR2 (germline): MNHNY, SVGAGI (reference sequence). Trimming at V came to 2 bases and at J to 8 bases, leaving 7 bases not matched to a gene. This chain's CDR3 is CASSYPGTGGEEAFF. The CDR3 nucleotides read TGTGCCAGCAGTTACCCCGGGACAGGGGGGGAGGAAGCTTTCTTT.

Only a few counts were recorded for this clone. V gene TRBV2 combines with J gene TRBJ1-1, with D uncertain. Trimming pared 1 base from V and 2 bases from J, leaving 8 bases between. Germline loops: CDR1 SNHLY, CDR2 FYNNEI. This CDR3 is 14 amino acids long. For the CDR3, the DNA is TGTGCCAGCAGTGAAGACCGAGTAAACACTGAAGCTTTCTTT. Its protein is CASSEDRVNTEAFF.

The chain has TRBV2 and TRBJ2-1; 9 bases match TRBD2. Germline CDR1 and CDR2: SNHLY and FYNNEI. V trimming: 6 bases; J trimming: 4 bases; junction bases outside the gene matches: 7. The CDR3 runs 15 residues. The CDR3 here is CASSLPTSGYNEQFF. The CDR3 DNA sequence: TGTGCCAGCAGCCTCCCCACTAGCGGGTACAATGAGCAGTTCTTC. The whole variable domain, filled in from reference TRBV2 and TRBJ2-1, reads EPEVTQTPSHQVTQMGQEVILRCVPISNHLYFYWYRQILGQKVEFLVSFYNNEISEKSEIFDDQFSVERPDGSNFTLKIRSTKLEDSAMYFCASSLPTSGYNEQFFGPGTRLTVL.

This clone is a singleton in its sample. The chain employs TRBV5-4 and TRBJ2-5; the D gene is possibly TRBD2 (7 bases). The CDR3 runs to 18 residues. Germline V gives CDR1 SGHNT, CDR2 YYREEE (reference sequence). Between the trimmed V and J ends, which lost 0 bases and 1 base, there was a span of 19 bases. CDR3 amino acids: CASSLEFSRGPLQETQYF. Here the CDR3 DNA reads TGTGCCAGCAGCTTGGAATTCTCGCGGGGGCCTCTCCAAGAGACCCAGTACTTC.

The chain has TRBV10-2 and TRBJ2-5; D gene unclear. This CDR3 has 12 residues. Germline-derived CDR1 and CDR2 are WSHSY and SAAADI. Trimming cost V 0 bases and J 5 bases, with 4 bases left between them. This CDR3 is CASSESGETQYF. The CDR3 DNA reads TGCGCCAGCAGTGAGTCGGGGGAGACCCAGTACTTC.

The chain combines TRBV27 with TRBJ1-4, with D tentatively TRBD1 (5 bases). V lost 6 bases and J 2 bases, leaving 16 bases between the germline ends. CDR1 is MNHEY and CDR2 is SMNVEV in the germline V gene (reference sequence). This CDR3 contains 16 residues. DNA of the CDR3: TGTGCCAGCAGCAGCAGGGCAGGCGTTACTAATGAAAAACTGTTTTTT. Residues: CASSSRAGVTNEKLFF.

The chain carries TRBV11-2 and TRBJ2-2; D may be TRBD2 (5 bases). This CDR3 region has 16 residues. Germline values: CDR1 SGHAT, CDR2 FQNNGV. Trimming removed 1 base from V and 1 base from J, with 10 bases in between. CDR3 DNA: TGTGCCAGCAGCTTAGTGGTGGACTTGAACACCGGGGAGCTGTTTTTT. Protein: CASSLVVDLNTGELFF. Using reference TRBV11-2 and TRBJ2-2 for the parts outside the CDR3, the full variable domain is EAGVAQSPRYKIIEKRQSVAFWCNPISGHATLYWYQQILGQGPKLLIQFQNNGVVDDSQLPKDRFSAERLKGVDSTLKIQPAKLEDSAVYLCASSLVVDLNTGELFFGEGSRLTVL.